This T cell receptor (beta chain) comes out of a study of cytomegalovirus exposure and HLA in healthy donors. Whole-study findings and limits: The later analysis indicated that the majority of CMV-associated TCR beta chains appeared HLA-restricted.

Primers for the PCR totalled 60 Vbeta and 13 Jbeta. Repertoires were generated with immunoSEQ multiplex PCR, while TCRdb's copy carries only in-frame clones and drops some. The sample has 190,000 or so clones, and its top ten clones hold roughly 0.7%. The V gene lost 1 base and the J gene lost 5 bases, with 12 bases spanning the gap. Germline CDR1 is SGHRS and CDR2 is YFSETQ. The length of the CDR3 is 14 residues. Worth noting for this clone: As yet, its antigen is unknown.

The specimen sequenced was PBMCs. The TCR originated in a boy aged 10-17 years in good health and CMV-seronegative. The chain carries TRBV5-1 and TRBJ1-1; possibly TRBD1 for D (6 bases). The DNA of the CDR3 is TGCGCCAGCAGCTTGACAGGGACGGGGACTGAAGCTTTCTTT. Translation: CASSLTGTGTEAFF.